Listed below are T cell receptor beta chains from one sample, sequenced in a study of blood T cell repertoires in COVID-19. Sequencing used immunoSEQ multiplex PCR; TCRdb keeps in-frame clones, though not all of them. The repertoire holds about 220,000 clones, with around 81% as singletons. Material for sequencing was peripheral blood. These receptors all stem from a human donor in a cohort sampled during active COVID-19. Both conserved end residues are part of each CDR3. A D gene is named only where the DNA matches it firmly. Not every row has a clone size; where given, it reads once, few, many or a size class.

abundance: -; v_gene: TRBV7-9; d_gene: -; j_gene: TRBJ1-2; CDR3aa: CASSLVTNYGYTF; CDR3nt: TGTGCCAGCAGCTTAGTTACTAACTATGGCTACACCTTC
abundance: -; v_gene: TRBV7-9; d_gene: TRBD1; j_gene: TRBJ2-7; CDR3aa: CASSFTGGEQYF; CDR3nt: TGTGCCAGCAGCTTCACAGGGGGCGAGCAGTACTTC
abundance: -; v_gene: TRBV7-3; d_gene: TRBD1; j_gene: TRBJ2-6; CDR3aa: CASSLRGGTGGIGANVLTF; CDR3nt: TGTGCCAGCAGCTTACGGGGCGGGACAGGGGGCATTGGGGCCAACGTCCTGACTTTC
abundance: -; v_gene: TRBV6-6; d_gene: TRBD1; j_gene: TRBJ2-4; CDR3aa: CASMDRDAKNIQYF; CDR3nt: TGTGCCAGCATGGACAGGGACGCCAAAAACATTCAGTACTTC
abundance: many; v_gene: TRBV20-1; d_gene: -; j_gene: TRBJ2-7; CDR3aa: CSASEARDSYEQYF; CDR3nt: TGCAGTGCTAGTGAGGCCAGGGATTCCTACGAGCAGTACTTC
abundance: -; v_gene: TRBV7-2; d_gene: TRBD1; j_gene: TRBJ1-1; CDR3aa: CASSSRQGHTEAFF; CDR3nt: TGTGCCAGCAGCTCTCGACAGGGACACACTGAAGCTTTCTTT
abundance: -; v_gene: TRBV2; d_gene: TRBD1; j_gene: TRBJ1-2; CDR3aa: CASSGPGQSNYGYTF; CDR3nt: TGTGCCAGCAGTGGCCCGGGACAGAGTAACTATGGCTACACCTTC
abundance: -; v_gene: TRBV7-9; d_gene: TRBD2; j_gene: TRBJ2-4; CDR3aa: CASSLLLAGAKNIQYF; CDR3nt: TGTGCCAGCAGCTTGTTACTAGCGGGAGCCAAAAACATTCAGTACTTC
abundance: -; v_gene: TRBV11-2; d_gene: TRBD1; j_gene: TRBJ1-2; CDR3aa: CASSSSDRGQAYTF; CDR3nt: TGTGCCAGCAGCTCTTCCGACAGGGGACAGGCCTACACCTTC
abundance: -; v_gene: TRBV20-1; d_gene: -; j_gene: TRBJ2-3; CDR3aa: CSASPLAATDTQYF; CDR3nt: TGCAGTGCTAGTCCGCTAGCCGCGACAGATACGCAGTATTTT
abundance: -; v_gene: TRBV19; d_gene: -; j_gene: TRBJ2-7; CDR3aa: CASSEWGQAYEQYF; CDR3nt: TGTGCCAGTAGTGAGTGGGGACAAGCATACGAGCAGTACTTC
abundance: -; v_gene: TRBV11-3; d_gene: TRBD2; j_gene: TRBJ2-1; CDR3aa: CASSFPGLAGNEQFF; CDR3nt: TGTGCCAGCAGCTTCCCGGGACTAGCGGGCAATGAGCAGTTCTTC
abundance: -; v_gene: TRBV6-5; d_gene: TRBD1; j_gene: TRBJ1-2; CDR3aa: CASSYRGTGGDGYTF; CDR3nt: TGTGCCAGCAGTTACCGTGGGACAGGGGGCGATGGCTACACCTTC
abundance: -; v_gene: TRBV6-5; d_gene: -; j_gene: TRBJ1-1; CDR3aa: CASSYSTGSTSGAFF; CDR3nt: TGTGCCAGCAGTTACTCGACGGGCTCCACGAGCGGAGCTTTCTTT
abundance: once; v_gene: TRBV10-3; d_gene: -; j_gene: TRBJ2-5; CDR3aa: CAISDYSQETQYF; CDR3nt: TGTGCCATCAGTGATTACAGTCAAGAGACCCAGTACTTC
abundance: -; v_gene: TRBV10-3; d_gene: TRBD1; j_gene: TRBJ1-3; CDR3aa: CAITSPGTAGNTIYF; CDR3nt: TGTGCCATCACCAGCCCCGGGACAGCTGGAAACACCATATATTTT
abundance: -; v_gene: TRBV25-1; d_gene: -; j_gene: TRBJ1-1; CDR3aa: CASSEGHTEAFF; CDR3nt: TGTGCCAGCAGTGAGGGACATACTGAAGCTTTCTTT
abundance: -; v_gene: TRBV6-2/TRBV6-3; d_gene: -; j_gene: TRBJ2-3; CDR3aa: CASSPDSGGTDTQYF; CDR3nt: TGTGCCAGCAGTCCAGACTCGGGGGGCACAGATACGCAGTATTTT
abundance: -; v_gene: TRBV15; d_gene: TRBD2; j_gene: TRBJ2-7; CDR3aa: CATSSFYSGRLSEQYF; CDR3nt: TGTGCCACCAGCAGCTTCTATAGCGGGAGGTTAAGCGAGCAGTACTTC
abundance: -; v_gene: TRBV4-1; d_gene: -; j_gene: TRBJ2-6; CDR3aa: CASSQEGGTGANVLTF; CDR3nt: TGCGCCAGCAGCCAAGAAGGGGGTACTGGGGCCAACGTCCTGACTTTC
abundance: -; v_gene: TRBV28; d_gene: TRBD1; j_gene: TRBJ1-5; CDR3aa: CASRRSGTANQPQHF; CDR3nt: TGTGCCAGCAGGCGATCCGGGACAGCTAATCAGCCCCAGCATTTT
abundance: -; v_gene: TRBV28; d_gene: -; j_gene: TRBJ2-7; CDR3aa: CASSPARHSSSYEQYF; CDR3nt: TGTGCCAGCAGCCCCGCGCGCCACTCGTCCTCCTACGAGCAGTACTTC
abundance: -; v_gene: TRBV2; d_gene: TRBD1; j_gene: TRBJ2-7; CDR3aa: CASSGRDRGSYEQYF; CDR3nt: TGTGCCAGCAGCGGCCGGGACAGGGGCTCCTACGAGCAGTACTTC
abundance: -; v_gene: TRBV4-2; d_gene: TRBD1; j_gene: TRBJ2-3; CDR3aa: CARRTGDRYTDTQYF; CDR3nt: TGTGCCAGACGAACAGGGGATAGGTACACAGATACGCAGTATTTT
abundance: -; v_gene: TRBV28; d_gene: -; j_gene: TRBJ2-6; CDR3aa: CASRAQGVFGANVLTF; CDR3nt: TGTGCCAGCAGGGCACAGGGTGTGTTTGGGGCCAACGTCCTGACTTTC
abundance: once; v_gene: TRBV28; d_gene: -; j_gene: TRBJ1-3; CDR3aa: CASSLGLSGNTIYF; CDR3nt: TGTGCCAGCAGTTTAGGCCTCTCTGGAAACACCATATATTTT
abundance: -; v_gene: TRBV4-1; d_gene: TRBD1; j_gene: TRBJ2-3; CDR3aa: CASSPGTGIGDTQYF; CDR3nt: TGCGCCAGCAGCCCCGGGACAGGGATTGGGGATACGCAGTATTTT
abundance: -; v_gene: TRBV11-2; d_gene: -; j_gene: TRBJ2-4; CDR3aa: CASNKGIRDFMYF; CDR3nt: TGTGCCAGCAACAAGGGCATCCGGGACTTCATGTACTTC
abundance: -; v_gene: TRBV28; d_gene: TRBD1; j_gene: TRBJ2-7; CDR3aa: CASTYSTGGRNEQYF; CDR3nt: TGTGCCAGCACATATTCGACAGGGGGTAGGAACGAGCAGTACTTC
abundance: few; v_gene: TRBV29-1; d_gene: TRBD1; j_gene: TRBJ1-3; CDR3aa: CSVVRTGGSGNTIYF; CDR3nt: TGCAGCGTTGTTCGGACAGGGGGCTCTGGAAACACCATATATTTT
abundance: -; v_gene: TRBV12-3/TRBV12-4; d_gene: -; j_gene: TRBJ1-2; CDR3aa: CASSLGPREGYTF; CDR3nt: TGTGCCAGCAGTTTAGGTCCACGGGAGGGCTACACCTTC
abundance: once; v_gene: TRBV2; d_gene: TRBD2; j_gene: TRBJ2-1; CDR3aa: CASSEGTSGGTPYNEQFF; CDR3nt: TGTGCCAGCAGTGAAGGGACTAGCGGGGGTACCCCCTACAATGAGCAGTTCTTC
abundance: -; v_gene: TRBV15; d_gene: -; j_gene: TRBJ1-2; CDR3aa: CATSTTTGNYGYTF; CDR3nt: TGTGCCACCAGCACCACCACAGGGAACTATGGCTACACCTTC
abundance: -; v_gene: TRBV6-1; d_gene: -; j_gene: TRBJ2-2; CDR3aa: CASSERGDILWWGELFF; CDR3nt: TGTGCCAGCAGTGAAAGGGGCGATATCCTCTGGTGGGGGGAGCTGTTTTTT
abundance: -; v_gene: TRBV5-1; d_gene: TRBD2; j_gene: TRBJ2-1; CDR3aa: CASSLELALNEQFF; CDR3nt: TGCGCCAGCAGCTTGGAACTAGCGCTCAATGAGCAGTTCTTC
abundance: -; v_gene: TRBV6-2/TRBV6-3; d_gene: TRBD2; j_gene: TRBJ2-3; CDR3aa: CASSYSSGVLAGGTDTQYF; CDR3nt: TGTGCCAGCAGTTACTCCTCCGGGGTACTAGCGGGGGGCACAGATACGCAGTATTTT
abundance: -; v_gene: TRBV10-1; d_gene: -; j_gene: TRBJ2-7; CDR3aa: CASSELGHLEQYF; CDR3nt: TGCGCCAGCAGTGAGTTGGGACATTTGGAGCAGTACTTC
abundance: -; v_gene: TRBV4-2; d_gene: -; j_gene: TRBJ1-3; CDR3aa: CASSQGAGPPSGNTIYF; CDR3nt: TGTGCCAGCAGCCAAGGGGCAGGCCCACCCTCTGGAAACACCATATATTTT
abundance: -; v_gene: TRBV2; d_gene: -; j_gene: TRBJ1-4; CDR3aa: CASKVGGGAGEKLFF; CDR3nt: TGTGCCAGCAAGGTCGGTGGAGGGGCAGGGGAAAAACTGTTTTTT
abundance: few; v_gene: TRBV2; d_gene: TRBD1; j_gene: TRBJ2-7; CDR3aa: CASSAGQFYEQYF; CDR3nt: TGTGCCAGCAGTGCGGGACAGTTCTACGAGCAGTACTTC
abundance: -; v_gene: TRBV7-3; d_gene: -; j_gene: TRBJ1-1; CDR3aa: CASSTQGGNTEAFF; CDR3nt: TGTGCCAGCAGTACTCAGGGTGGGAACACTGAAGCTTTCTTT
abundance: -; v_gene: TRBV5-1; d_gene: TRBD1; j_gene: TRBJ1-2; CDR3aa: CASSTGTGNYGYTF; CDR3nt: TGCGCCAGCAGCACGGGGACAGGGAACTATGGCTACACCTTC
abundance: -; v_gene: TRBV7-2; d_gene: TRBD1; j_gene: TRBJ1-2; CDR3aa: CASSLAWDRGNYGYTF; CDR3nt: TGTGCCAGCAGCTTAGCTTGGGACAGGGGAAACTATGGCTACACCTTC
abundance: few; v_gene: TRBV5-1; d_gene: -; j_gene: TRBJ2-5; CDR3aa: CASSLEGRGETQYF; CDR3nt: TGCGCCAGCAGCTTGGAAGGGCGGGGAGAGACCCAGTACTTC
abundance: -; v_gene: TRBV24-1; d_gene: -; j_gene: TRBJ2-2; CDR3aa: CATSDPGGRNTGELFF; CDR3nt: TGTGCCACCAGTGATCCAGGGGGGAGGAACACCGGGGAGCTGTTTTTT
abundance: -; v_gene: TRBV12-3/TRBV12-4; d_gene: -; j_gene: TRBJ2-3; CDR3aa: CASRNTGDTQYF; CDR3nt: TGTGCCAGCAGAAACACAGGAGATACGCAGTATTTT
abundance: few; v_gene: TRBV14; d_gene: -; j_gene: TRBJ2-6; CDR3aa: CASSVVGANVLTF; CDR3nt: TGTGCCAGCAGCGTCGTTGGGGCCAACGTCCTGACTTTC
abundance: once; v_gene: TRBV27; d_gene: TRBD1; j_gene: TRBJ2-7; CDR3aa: CASSLGIRGYEQYF; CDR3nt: TGTGCCAGCAGTTTAGGAATCAGGGGGTACGAGCAGTACTTC
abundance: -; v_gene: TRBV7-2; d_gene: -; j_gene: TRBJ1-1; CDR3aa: CASSLEQNTEAFF; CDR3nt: TGTGCCAGCAGCTTAGAGCAGAACACTGAAGCTTTCTTT
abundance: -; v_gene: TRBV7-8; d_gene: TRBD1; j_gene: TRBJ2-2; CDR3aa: CATRDRGNTGELFF; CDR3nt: TGTGCCACCCGGGACAGGGGTAACACCGGGGAGCTGTTTTTT
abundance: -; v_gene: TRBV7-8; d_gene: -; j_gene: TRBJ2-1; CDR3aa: CASGLPLVGRGAYNEQFF; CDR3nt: TGTGCCAGCGGGCTCCCACTCGTAGGCAGGGGCGCCTACAATGAGCAGTTCTTC
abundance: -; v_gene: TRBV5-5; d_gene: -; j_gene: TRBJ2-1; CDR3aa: CASSLDGDEQFF; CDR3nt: TGTGCCAGCAGCTTGGATGGAGATGAGCAGTTCTTC
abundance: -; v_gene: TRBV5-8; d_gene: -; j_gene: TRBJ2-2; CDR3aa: CASSISPAGELFF; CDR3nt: TGTGCCAGCAGCATCTCTCCCGCCGGGGAGCTGTTTTTT
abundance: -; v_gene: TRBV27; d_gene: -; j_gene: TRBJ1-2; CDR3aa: CASRRGNYGYTF; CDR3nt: TGTGCCAGCAGGCGGGGGAACTATGGCTACACCTTC
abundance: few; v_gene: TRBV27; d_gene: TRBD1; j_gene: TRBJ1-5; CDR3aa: CASSLRSTGWSNQPQHF; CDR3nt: TGTGCCAGCAGTTTACGCTCGACAGGGTGGTCGAATCAGCCCCAGCATTTT
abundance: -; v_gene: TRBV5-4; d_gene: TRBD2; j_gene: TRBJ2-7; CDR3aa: CASSPGGGAFSAYEQYF; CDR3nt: TGTGCCAGCAGTCCCGGGGGGGGCGCATTTAGCGCCTACGAGCAGTACTTC
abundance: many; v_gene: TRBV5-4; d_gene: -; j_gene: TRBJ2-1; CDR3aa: CASSLVGYNEQFF; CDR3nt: TGTGCCAGCAGCTTAGTCGGCTACAATGAGCAGTTCTTC
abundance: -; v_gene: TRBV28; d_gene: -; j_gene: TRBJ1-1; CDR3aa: CASSSSYRATEAFF; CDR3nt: TGTGCCAGCAGTTCCTCTTACAGGGCCACTGAAGCTTTCTTT
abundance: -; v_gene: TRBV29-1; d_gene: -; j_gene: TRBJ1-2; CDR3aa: CSVEQGWESTF; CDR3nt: TGCAGCGTTGAACAGGGGTGGGAGAGCACCTTC